Following are 14 T cell receptor beta chains from one sample sequenced in a study of blood T cell repertoires in COVID-19. TCRdb keeps only in-frame clones here, not all; method: immunoSEQ multiplex PCR. This sample has approximately 210,000 clones, with about 80% found just once. The sequencing sample was made of PBMCs or T cells enriched from blood (not recorded which). The receptors were sampled from a man aged 40-49 years who had recovered from COVID-19.

The chain employs TRBV15 and TRBJ2-1, with TRBD1 matching over 11 bases. Germline loops: CDR1 LNHNV, CDR2 YYDKDF (reference sequence). The CDR3 contains 15 residues. The J segment lost 9 bases and the V segment lost 2 bases, leaving 6 bases of the junction unmatched. CDR3 nucleotide sequence: TGTGCCACCAGCAGACCGGGACAGGGGGTCCTTGAGCAGTTCTTC. As protein: CATSRPGQGVLEQFF. The full variable domain, in which reference TRBV15 and TRBJ2-1 provide the parts outside the CDR3, is DAMVIQNPRYQVTQFGKPVTLSCSQTLNHNVMYWYQQKSSQAPKLLFHYYDKDFNNEADTPDNFQSRRPNTSFCFLDIRSPGLGDTAMYLCATSRPGQGVLEQFFGPGTRLTVL.

The V and J genes are TRBV19 and TRBJ2-2; D gene uncertain. V shed 3 bases and J shed 4 bases, with 6 bases lying between them. The CDR3 contains 13 residues. CDR1 and CDR2 (germline): LNHDA, SQIVND (reference sequence). CDR3 in amino acids: CASSMSFTGELFF. The DNA for the CDR3 is TGTGCCAGTAGTATGAGCTTCACCGGGGAGCTGTTTTTT.

The V call is TRBV6-5, the J call TRBJ2-3; 7 nucleotides match TRBD2. Unmatched junction bases numbered 3, after V lost 2 bases and J lost 7 bases. The CDR3 extends over 13 amino acids. Germline-derived CDR1 and CDR2 are MNHEY and SVGAGI. This chain's CDR3 is CASSYGTKNTQYF. The CDR3 DNA reads as TGTGCCAGCAGTTACGGGACTAAAAATACGCAGTATTTT.

V gene TRBV19 combines with J gene TRBJ2-7, with a tentative D call TRBD2 (6 bases). This CDR3 contains 14 residues. V lost 7 bases and J 7 bases, leaving 20 bases between the germline ends. Germline V gene lookup returns CDR1 LNHDA and CDR2 SQIVND (reference sequence). The chain's CDR3 is CASTPRGARGEQYF. For the CDR3, the DNA is TGTGCCAGTACCCCGCGAGGGGCCCGGGGGGAGCAGTACTTC.

V and J are TRBV15 and TRBJ2-5; unclear D gene. CDR1 is LNHNV, CDR2 YYDKDF, per germline (reference sequence). This CDR3 contains 15 residues. The V end lost 0 bases, the J end lost 1 base, and 9 bases lay between the germline ends. DNA for the CDR3: TGTGCCACCAGCAGAGATCTCAGATTCCAAGAGACCCAGTACTTC. Its translation: CATSRDLRFQETQYF.

This chain uses TRBV6-5 with TRBJ1-2; D gene ambiguous. Germline V gene data show CDR1 as MNHEY and CDR2 as SVGAGI. The CDR3 is 13 residues long. V was trimmed by 6 bases and J by 2 bases, leaving 10 bases between them. CDR3: CASRLDGNYGYTF. CDR3 nucleotides: TGTGCCAGCAGACTAGACGGAAACTATGGCTACACCTTC.

This clone turned up a few times. CDR3 loop: CARSLLAGGQSSYEQYF. In nucleotides, the CDR3 is TGTGCCAGAAGCCTACTAGCGGGAGGGCAAAGCTCCTACGAGCAGTACTTC. This sequence joins TRBV5-3 and TRBJ2-7; 13 bases match TRBD2. TRBV5-3 is an ORF for which the function is uncertain. V lost 4 bases to trimming and J lost 0 bases; unmatched junction nucleotides: 7. There are 17 residues in the CDR3.

This chain links TRBV28 with TRBJ2-3, with D hard to call. The CDR3 sequence is 13 residues long. Looked up from germline, CDR1 is MDHEN and CDR2 is SYDVKM. Trimming took 3 bases from V and 6 from J, leaving 10 bases between them. CDR3: CASSFIWADTQYF. For the CDR3, the DNA is TGTGCCAGCAGTTTTATTTGGGCGGATACGCAGTATTTT.

This clone was observed a handful of times. The gene calls are TRBV10-3 and TRBJ1-1; tentative D call: TRBD1 (6 bases). Germline CDR1 is ENHRY and CDR2 is SYGVKD. This CDR3 comprises 13 residues. Trimming shortened V by 4 bases and J by 4 bases, and 10 bases separated the two germline ends. The CDR3 coding sequence is TGTGCCATCAGTGCACAGGGTTCCACTGAAGCTTTCTTT. This codes for CAISAQGSTEAFF.

This chain links TRBV30 with TRBJ1-6, with 10 bases that match TRBD1. V shed 2 bases and J 6 bases; nucleotides not matched to a gene: 10. Germline-derived CDR1 and CDR2 are GTSNPN and SVGIG (reference sequence). This CDR3 is 17 amino acids long. The CDR3 nucleotides are TGTGCCTGGAGTTTCCCCCTGACAGGGGGCAGTAATTCACCCCTCCACTTT. This codes for CAWSFPLTGGSNSPLHF. The full variable domain, with the rest looked up from reference TRBV30 and TRBJ1-6, is SQTIHQWPATLVQPVGSPLSLECTVEGTSNPNLYWYRQAAGRGLQLLFYSVGIGQISSEVPQNLSASRPQDRQFILSSKKLLLSDSGFYLCAWSFPLTGGSNSPLHFGNGTRLTVT.

CDR3 coding DNA: TGTGCCAGCAGTTTACCCAGTGTATTCGGACAGGGGAGTTATGGCTACACCTTC. Protein sequence: CASSLPSVFGQGSYGYTF. The chain couples TRBV28 to TRBJ1-2, with 9 bases identical to TRBD1. The CDR3 runs 18 residues. Germline-derived CDR1 and CDR2 are MDHEN and SYDVKM. J was trimmed by 5 bases and V by 2 bases; bases with no gene match: 15.

V usage is TRBV5-4 and J usage is TRBJ2-7; 7 bases are shared with TRBD1. V was pared by 3 bases and J by 6 bases, with 6 bases of the junction left unmatched. This CDR3 has 13 amino acids. Germline CDR1 reads SGHNT; CDR2 reads YYREEE (reference sequence). The DNA of the CDR3 is TGTGCCAGCAGCTCGACAGGGAAGGGCGAGCAGTACTTC. Translation: CASSSTGKGEQYF.

The chain joins TRBV3-1 (or the pseudogene TRBV3-2) to TRBJ1-3; the D is unclear. The germline V gene has CDR1 LGHDT and CDR2 YNNKEL (reference sequence). Trimming cost V 2 bases and J 0 bases, with 2 bases left between them. The CDR3 runs 13 residues. The CDR3 spells CASSQHSGNTIYF. CDR3 coding DNA: TGTGCCAGCAGCCAACACTCTGGAAACACCATATATTTT.

This clone was seen more than once but under ten times. J is TRBJ1-3 and V is TRBV6-1; TRBD1 matches at 8 bases. V shed 1 base, J shed 7 bases, and the junction held 3 bases outside the gene matches. The CDR3 sequence is 14 residues long. Per germline, CDR1 MNHNS and CDR2 SASEGT. In nucleotides, the CDR3 is TGTGCCAGCAGTGAAGGGACAGGGCTGAACACCATATATTTT. Its protein is CASSEGTGLNTIYF.